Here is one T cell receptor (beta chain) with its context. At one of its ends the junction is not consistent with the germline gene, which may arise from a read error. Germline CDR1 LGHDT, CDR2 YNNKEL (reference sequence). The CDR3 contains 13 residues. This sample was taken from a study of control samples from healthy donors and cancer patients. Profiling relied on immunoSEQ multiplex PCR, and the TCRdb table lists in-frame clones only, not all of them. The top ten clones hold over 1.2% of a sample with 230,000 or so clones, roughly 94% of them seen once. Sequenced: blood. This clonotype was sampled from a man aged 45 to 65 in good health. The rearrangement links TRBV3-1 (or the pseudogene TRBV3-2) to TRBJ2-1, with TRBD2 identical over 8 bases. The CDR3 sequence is CATGGAKRNGQFF. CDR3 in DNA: TGTGCCACCGGGGGGGCGAAGAGGAATGGGCAGTTCTTC.